This TCR beta chain was sequenced for a study of blood T cell repertoires in COVID-19. TCRdb's table, derived via immunoSEQ multiplex PCR, lists solely in-frame clones and lacks some. The table lists 90,000 to 100,000 clones, about 80% of them singletons. The clonotype originates from a man in his 70s with acute or convalescent COVID-19. The sequencing input was peripheral blood.

CDR3: CASSQTAGLFEKLFF. For the CDR3, the DNA is TGTGCCAGCAGCCAAACTGCCGGACTCTTTGAAAAACTGTTTTTT. The V gene is TRBV7-6, the J gene TRBJ1-4, with no clear D. The CDR3 covers 15 residues. V lost 5 bases and J lost 7, with 17 bases in between. The V gene's germline CDR1 is SGHVS and CDR2 FNYEAQ.